These T cell receptor beta chains were read from a single sample in a study of radiotherapy plus CTLA-4 blockade in lung cancer. Generated by immunoSEQ multiplex PCR, the TCRdb table keeps only in-frame clones and is missing some. Among tens of thousands of clones listed, roughly 80% were seen once. This specimen consisted of peripheral blood, obtained from a patient treated with radiotherapy plus ipilimumab. These receptors were obtained from a human donor with non-small cell lung cancer that progressed on radiotherapy plus ipilimumab. Both conserved end residues are part of each CDR3. A D gene is named only where the DNA matches it firmly. Not all rows give a size; the values are once, few, many and, for expanded clones, a class.

>TRBJ2-3|16|-|TRBV7-2|-
CASSLRVSGSTDTQYF
TGTGCCAGCAGCTTAAGGGTTAGCGGTAGCACAGATACGCAGTATTTT
>TRBJ1-4|12|-|TRBV30|-
CAWSSGAEKLFF
TGTGCCTGGAGTTCAGGGGCAGAAAAACTGTTTTTT
>TRBJ1-4|15|-|TRBV5-1|TRBD1
CASSTGQGADEKLFF
TGCGCCAGCAGCACAGGACAGGGGGCTGATGAAAAACTGTTTTTT
>TRBJ2-4|18|-|TRBV5-4|-
CASSAGLRGALSKNIQYF
TGTGCCAGCAGCGCAGGTCTTCGGGGGGCGCTTTCCAAAAACATTCAGTACTTC
>TRBJ2-5|16|-|TRBV28|-
CASSPSDRLPRETQYF
TGTGCCAGCAGTCCCAGTGACCGGCTGCCGAGGGAGACCCAGTACTTC
>TRBJ2-1|16|-|TRBV9|TRBD2
CASSPLAGGPYNEQFF
TGTGCCAGCAGCCCGTTAGCGGGAGGCCCCTACAATGAGCAGTTCTTC
>TRBJ1-2|15|few|TRBV7-2|TRBD1
CASSSGQGRAYGYTF
TGTGCCAGCAGCTCCGGACAGGGGCGGGCATATGGCTACACCTTC
>TRBJ2-5|12|few|TRBV29-1|-
CSVLAIQETQYF
TGCAGCGTTCTAGCGATCCAAGAGACCCAGTACTTC
>TRBJ2-3|18|few|TRBV12-5|TRBD2
CASGLSVTSDSSTDTQYF
TGTGCTAGTGGTCTTTCCGTTACTAGCGATTCTAGTACAGATACGCAGTATTTT
>TRBJ1-5|15|once|TRBV5-1|-
CASSLTGKSNQPQHF
TGCGCCAGCAGCTTAACAGGGAAGAGCAATCAGCCCCAGCATTTT
>TRBJ2-1|15|once|TRBV13|TRBD2
CASSLSSGTYNEQFF
TGTGCCAGCAGCTTAAGTAGCGGGACATACAATGAGCAGTTCTTC
>TRBJ2-7|15|-|TRBV19|-
CASSKQGRVSYEQYF
TGTGCCAGTAGTAAACAGGGAAGGGTCTCCTACGAGCAGTACTTC
>TRBJ2-3|15|once|TRBV7-3|TRBD2
CASSPPGGGADTQYF
TGTGCCAGCAGCCCGCCGGGAGGAGGAGCAGATACGCAGTATTTT
>TRBJ2-5|12|-|TRBV2|-
CASRVGRETQYF
TGTGCCAGCAGGGTCGGGCGAGAGACCCAGTACTTC
>TRBJ2-1|14|-|TRBV7-8|TRBD2
CASSLLTGGNEQFF
TGTGCCAGCAGCTTGTTAACGGGAGGCAATGAGCAGTTCTTC
>TRBJ1-1|15|-|TRBV11-1|-
CASSIITGRNTEAFF
TGTGCCAGCAGCATCATTACCGGACGGAACACTGAAGCTTTCTTT
>TRBJ2-2|14|-|TRBV10-1|-
CASSRQGGTGELFF
TGCGCCAGCAGCCGGCAGGGAGGCACCGGGGAGCTGTTTTTT
>TRBJ1-2|13|once|TRBV6-6|-
CASSYTGDYGYTF
TGTGCCAGCAGTTATACCGGGGATTATGGCTACACCTTC
>TRBJ2-1|11|few|TRBV30|-
CALGLWYEQFF
TGTGCCTTGGGCCTTTGGTATGAGCAGTTCTTC
>TRBJ1-2|13|few|TRBV19|-
CAGPGARIYGYTF
TGTGCCGGCCCGGGGGCTCGGATCTATGGCTACACCTTC
>TRBJ1-2|17|-|TRBV10-3|TRBD1
CATLPRGTGIKPYGYTF
TGTGCCACCCTGCCCCGTGGGACAGGGATAAAGCCCTATGGCTACACCTTC
>TRBJ2-1|16|-|TRBV27|TRBD2
CASSLGLAGGDNEQFF
TGTGCCAGCAGTTTAGGTCTAGCGGGGGGGGACAATGAGCAGTTCTTC
>TRBJ2-7|15|-|TRBV5-1|TRBD1
CASSLVGQGTDEQYF
TGCGCCAGCAGCTTGGTTGGACAGGGAACGGACGAGCAGTACTTC
>TRBJ2-5|13|once|TRBV7-9|-
CASSARDTETQYF
TGTGCCAGCAGCGCCCGGGACACAGAGACCCAGTACTTC
>TRBJ1-5|16|-|TRBV4-1|-
CASSQAIGTRNQPQHF
TGCGCCAGCAGCCAAGCTATTGGGACTCGCAATCAGCCCCAGCATTTT
>TRBJ2-5|17|once|TRBV5-4|TRBD1
CASSFRKGGAILETQYF
TGTGCCAGCAGCTTCCGAAAAGGGGGCGCGATCCTCGAGACCCAGTACTTC
>TRBJ1-3|14|few|TRBV6-1|-
CASSVTISGNTIYF
TGTGCCAGCAGTGTCACAATATCTGGAAACACCATATATTTT
>TRBJ1-1|14|-|TRBV19|TRBD1
CASSPHRGLTEAFF
TGTGCCAGTAGTCCCCACAGGGGGCTGACTGAAGCTTTCTTT
>TRBJ2-5|16|-|TRBV7-2|TRBD2
CASSLDWLAGVPTQYF
TGTGCCAGCAGCTTAGATTGGCTAGCGGGAGTTCCGACCCAGTACTTC
>TRBJ2-3|13|-|TRBV6-5|-
CASRRQGGDTQYF
TGTGCCAGCAGACGACAGGGAGGAGATACGCAGTATTTT
>TRBJ1-3|16|-|TRBV7-2|-
CASSLALRVSRNTIYF
TGTGCCAGCAGCTTAGCGCTAAGGGTCTCGCGAAACACCATATATTTT
>TRBJ2-7|15|-|TRBV28|TRBD1
CASSKSGTGYHEQYF
TGTGCCAGCAGTAAATCCGGGACAGGGTATCACGAGCAGTACTTC
>TRBJ2-7|14|once|TRBV5-1|-
CASRLASSSYEQYF
TGCGCCAGCAGGCTCGCAAGCAGCTCCTACGAGCAGTACTTC
>TRBJ2-6|14|-|TRBV30|-
CAWETGYGANVLTF
TGTGCCTGGGAAACAGGGTACGGGGCCAACGTCCTGACTTTC
>TRBJ2-1|14|few|TRBV19|-
CASSIGAVGNEQFF
TGTGCCAGTAGTATAGGGGCAGTAGGGAATGAGCAGTTCTTC
>TRBJ1-1|15|-|TRBV5-1|-
CASSDLRGRTGEAFF
TGCGCCAGCAGCGACCTCCGGGGGCGAACAGGTGAAGCTTTCTTT
>TRBJ2-5|12|-|TRBV6-6|-
CASREGVETQYF
TGTGCCAGCAGGGAGGGAGTGGAGACCCAGTACTTC
>TRBJ1-2|13|-|TRBV28|TRBD1
CASSLLQGGGYTF
TGTGCCAGCAGTTTATTACAGGGGGGTGGCTACACCTTC
>TRBJ1-3|12|-|TRBV30|-
CAWSVGGNTIYF
TGTGCCTGGAGTGTGGGCGGAAACACCATATATTTT
>TRBJ1-3|14|-|TRBV28|-
CASSLPSSGNTIYF
TGTGCCAGCAGTTTACCTTCTTCTGGAAACACCATATATTTT
>TRBJ2-2|14|-|TRBV6-5|TRBD2
CASRGDYVYGELFF
TGTGCCAGCAGGGGGGACTACGTCTACGGGGAGCTGTTTTTT
>TRBJ2-4|16|-|TRBV9|-
CASSSPGGLAENIQYF
TGTGCCAGCAGCTCTCCCGGGGGGCTAGCGGAAAACATTCAGTACTTC
>TRBJ2-3|14|-|TRBV5-6|TRBD1
CASSQTGMTDTQYF
TGTGCCAGCAGCCAGACAGGGATGACAGATACGCAGTATTTT
>TRBJ2-2|13|-|TRBV4-1|-
CASSHGYTGELFF
TGCGCCAGCAGCCATGGTTACACCGGGGAGCTGTTTTTT
>TRBJ2-5|16|once|TRBV4-1|-
CASSQEGTRGKETQYF
TGCGCCAGCAGCCAGGAGGGTACTAGAGGGAAAGAGACCCAGTACTTC
>TRBJ2-3|16|-|TRBV28|-
CASSLSPTRDTDTQYF
TGTGCCAGCAGTTTATCTCCGACCCGAGACACAGATACGCAGTATTTT
>TRBJ2-5|16|-|TRBV6-6|-
CASSYTSSFGGETQYF
TGTGCCAGCAGTTACACTAGTTCATTTGGCGGGGAGACCCAGTACTTC
>TRBJ2-1|15|-|TRBV5-1|TRBD2
CASSLEPGGHNEQFF
TGCGCCAGCAGCTTGGAGCCGGGAGGACACAATGAGCAGTTCTTC
>TRBJ2-1|10|-|TRBV20-1|-
CSASSLEQFF
TGCAGTGCTAGCTCCTTAGAGCAGTTCTTC
>TRBJ2-3|12|-|TRBV21-1|-
CASSRASDTQYF
TGTGCCAGCAGCCGTGCGTCAGATACGCAGTATTTT
>TRBJ2-4|16|-|TRBV4-2|-
CASSQDPAGAKNIQYF
TGTGCCAGCAGCCAAGATCCGGCGGGGGCCAAAAACATTCAGTACTTC
>TRBJ2-3|15|-|TRBV9|TRBD2
CASSVSGGSTDTQYF
TGTGCCAGCAGCGTTAGCGGGGGAAGCACAGATACGCAGTATTTT
>TRBJ2-7|14|-|TRBV9|-
CASSPGGTDYEQYF
TGTGCCAGCAGCCCAGGCGGGACAGACTACGAGCAGTACTTC